The entry that follows covers one T cell receptor (beta chain) sequence. This entry is derived from a study of a mutant IDH1 vaccine in newly diagnosed glioma. This table comes from immunoSEQ multiplex PCR, and its TCRdb copy is limited to in-frame clones, with some not included. The table has 65,000 to 70,000 clones, about 86% seen once. This CDR3 region has 18 residues. V shed 2 bases and J shed 4 bases, with 23 bases lying between them. Germline CDR1 is SNHLY and CDR2 is FYNNEI. Sample time point: baseline, week 1 (first vaccination visit). As for treatment: pre-vaccination baseline after standard-of-care therapy. Donors harbored newly found WHO grade 3 or 4 IDH1-mutant, ATRX-lost astrocytomas.

The sequence was obtained from a woman aged 18-29 years with glioma. Some clones in this sample may be carry-over from other donors' samples. V usage is TRBV2 and J usage is TRBJ1-2; TRBD1 might be the D (5 bases). The sample here was peripheral blood mononuclear cells (PBMCs), taken from a glioma patient treated with radiotherapy, temozolomide or both. The CDR3 region is CASSEFGAAGTVPYGYTF. CDR3 nucleotides: TGTGCCAGCAGTGAATTTGGAGCGGCAGGGACGGTACCCTATGGCTACACCTTC.